This T cell receptor beta chain was identified during a study of tumor and adjacent non-tumor tissue in lung cancer. A modified ARM-PCR protocol with three rounds of nested PCR amplified TCRbeta. In TCRdb, the multiplex PCR reads were re-called with MiXCR into one record per CDR3 protein. In the table there are around 76,000 distinct CDR3 sequences, 76% of which are singletons. General study points: Tumor repertoires had a smaller top 100 clone share than normal lung.

This CDR3 is built from 13 residues. The germline V gene has CDR1 SGHNT and CDR2 YENEEA. RNA was extracted from bulk tissue without any cell sorting. The normal lung tissue was taken more than 3 cm from the tumor edge. Newly diagnosed lung cancer patients had thoracic surgery in China, August–late 2014, without prior chemotherapy. On this clonotype: Its antigen remains unidentified. At one end, the junction sequence differs from germline, possibly due to a read error.

The sequenced sample consisted of distant non-tumor lung tissue. The chain couples TRBV11-3 to TRBJ1-5; D gene unclear. This receptor was obtained from a man between 65 and 85 years old with non-small cell lung cancer. CDR3 nucleotide sequence: TGTGCCAGCAGCCTCGCGTGCAATCAGCCCCACCATTTT. It specifies CASSLACNQPHHF.